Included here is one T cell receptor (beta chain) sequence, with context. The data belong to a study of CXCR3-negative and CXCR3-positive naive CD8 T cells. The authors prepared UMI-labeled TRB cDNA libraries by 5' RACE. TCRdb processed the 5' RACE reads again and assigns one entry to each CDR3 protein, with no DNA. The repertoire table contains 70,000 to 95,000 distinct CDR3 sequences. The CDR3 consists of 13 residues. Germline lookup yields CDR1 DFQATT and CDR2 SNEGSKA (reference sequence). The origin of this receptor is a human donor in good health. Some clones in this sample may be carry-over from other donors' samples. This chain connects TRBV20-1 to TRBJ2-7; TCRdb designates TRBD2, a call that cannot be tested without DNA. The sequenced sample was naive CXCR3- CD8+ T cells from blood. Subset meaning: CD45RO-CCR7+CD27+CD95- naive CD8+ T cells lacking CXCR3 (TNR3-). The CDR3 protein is CSARTTGLYEQYF.